The 10 T cell receptor beta chains in this list originate from one sample, sequenced in a study of T cells in Graves' hyperthyroidism and ophthalmopathy. The CDR3 regions of TCR beta were amplified from RNA transcripts. The primer set for the first-round RT-PCR of the TCR CDR3 was HTBI. TCRdb processed the multiplex PCR reads anew with MiXCR; each CDR3 protein has one entry. There are about 560,000 distinct CDR3 sequences in the sample; roughly 14% occur only once, and about 7% lies in the top ten. The sample comprised blood. The receptors were sampled from a woman aged 25-40 years with Graves' hyperthyroidism.

In its sample, this clonotype was seen many times. The V and J genes are TRBV20-1 and TRBJ1-2, with a tentative D call TRBD1 (6 bases). Trimming stripped 0 bases from V and 4 bases from J, with 6 bases between. This CDR3 has 12 residues. Germline-derived CDR1 and CDR2 are DFQATT and SNEGSKA (reference sequence). The CDR3 spells CSAREGGYGYTF. Here the CDR3 DNA reads TGCAGTGCTAGAGAAGGGGGCTATGGCTACACCTTC.

The chain combines TRBV6-2 or TRBV6-3 with TRBJ1-5; D perhaps matches TRBD1 (6 bases). Germline loops: CDR1 MNHEY, CDR2 SVGEGT. V was shortened by 4 bases and J by 3 bases, with 10 bases between the two germline ends. CDR3 length: 14 amino acids. CDR3: CASSFDRFNQPQHF. CDR3 nucleotide sequence: TGTGCCAGCAGTTTCGACAGGTTCAATCAGCCCCAGCATTTT.

This clonotype was counted ten times or more. The chain is built from TRBV6-6 and TRBJ2-7; TRBD2 agrees at 7 bases. The V gene's germline CDR1 is MNHNY and CDR2 SVGAGI (reference sequence). V dropped 0 bases and J dropped 2; count of bases not matched to a gene: 4. The CDR3 covers 15 residues. The CDR3 region is CASSYSGTKTYEQYF. The CDR3 DNA sequence: TGTGCCAGCAGTTACTCAGGGACTAAAACCTACGAGCAGTACTTC.

This clonotype came up a few times. The chain employs TRBV4-1 and TRBJ2-7; D not certain. The V and J ends lost 0 bases and 3 bases respectively, with 3 bases between them. The V gene's germline CDR1 is MGHRA and CDR2 YSYEKL. The CDR3 length is 12 residues. The CDR3 DNA reads TGCGCCAGCAGCCAAGATTACTACGAGCAGTACTTC. Translating gives CASSQDYYEQYF.

V is TRBV2 and J is TRBJ1-5, with a possible D match to TRBD1 (5 bases). V gave up 4 bases and J gave up 5 bases, with 18 bases separating them. The CDR3 is 16 amino acids. Germline CDR1 and CDR2: SNHLY and FYNNEI. CDR3 sequence: CASSGGGSQAYQPQHF. The CDR3 DNA reads TGTGCCAGCAGTGGGGGAGGTTCACAGGCTTATCAGCCCCAGCATTTT.

This clonotype has at least ten counts. The rearrangement links TRBV11-2 to TRBJ2-3; 10 bases align to TRBD2. This CDR3 region has 17 residues. Unmatched junction bases numbered 11, after V lost 1 base and J lost 7 bases. Germline V gene data show CDR1 as SGHAT and CDR2 as FQNNGV. The CDR3 DNA follows: TGTGCCAGCAGCTTAGTCCCGCTAGCGGGAGTAGGTAATACGCAGTATTTT. The encoded protein is CASSLVPLAGVGNTQYF. Together with reference TRBV11-2 and TRBJ2-3, the CDR3 gives the full variable domain: EAGVAQSPRYKIIEKRQSVAFWCNPISGHATLYWYQQILGQGPKLLIQFQNNGVVDDSQLPKDRFSAERLKGVDSTLKIQPAKLEDSAVYLCASSLVPLAGVGNTQYFGPGTRLTVL.

This clonotype appeared many times. The chain recombines TRBV3-1 with TRBJ2-1; D is unclear. The CDR3 consists of 13 residues. V was shortened by 1 base and J by 12 bases, with 13 bases between the two germline ends. Germline CDR1 LGHDT, CDR2 YNNKEL (reference sequence). This chain's CDR3 is CASSQARATGQFF. The CDR3 DNA reads TGTGCCAGCAGCCAAGCTAGGGCTACCGGGCAGTTCTTC.

The rearrangement joins TRBV19 to TRBJ2-7; a weak D match, TRBD1 (6 bases). CDR1 is LNHDA, CDR2 SQIVND, per germline (reference sequence). V lost 0 bases, J lost 2 bases, and 8 bases lay in between. This CDR3 comprises 14 residues. In DNA, the CDR3 is TGTGCCAGTAGTATAGATACAGGGACCTACGAGCAGTACTTC. This gives the protein CASSIDTGTYEQYF.

This clonotype was recorded many times. V and J are TRBV20-1 and TRBJ2-7; 10 bases fit TRBD2. The V gene's germline CDR1 is DFQATT and CDR2 SNEGSKA (reference sequence). This CDR3 is 13 amino acids long. J lost 3 bases, V lost 1 base, and 0 bases had no gene match. CDR3 nucleotides: TGCAGTGCTAGAGGGACTAGCGGCTACGAGCAGTACTTC. Encoded protein: CSARGTSGYEQYF.

This clonotype was counted many times. This chain uses TRBV5-1 with TRBJ2-2, with 13 bases identical to TRBD2. The germline V gene encodes CDR1 SGHRS and CDR2 YFSETQ. The CDR3 sequence is 19 residues long. V shed 4 bases, J shed 4 bases, and the junction held 13 bases outside the gene matches. In nucleotides, the CDR3 is TGCGCCAGCAGCCTAGGTGCGGGACTAGCGGGAAGCTCCACCGGGGAGCTGTTTTTT. Translating gives CASSLGAGLAGSSTGELFF.